What follows are 20 T cell receptor beta chains derived from one specimen sequenced in a study of blood T cell repertoires in COVID-19. The repertoire was sequenced with immunoSEQ multiplex PCR; TCRdb's copy has only in-frame clones and lacks some. Of about 39,000 clones listed, approximately 88% are singletons. Sequences were obtained from peripheral blood. The receptors come from a middle-aged man with active or convalescent COVID-19.

CDR3: CASSQQDRLNTEAFF. CDR3 sequence (DNA): TGTGCCAGCAGCCAACAGGACAGGTTGAACACTGAAGCTTTCTTT. The J gene is TRBJ1-1, the V gene TRBV14, with 7 bases fitting TRBD1. Germline V CDR1 and CDR2: SGHDN, FVKESK. V shed 2 bases and J 0 bases; nucleotides not matched to a gene: 3. The CDR3 has 15 residues.

The chain links TRBV20-1 to TRBJ1-1; a possible D gene is TRBD1 (6 bases). Trimming stripped 6 bases from V and 6 bases from J, with 17 bases between. Germline assignment: CDR1 DFQATT and CDR2 SNEGSKA (reference sequence). This CDR3 has 13 amino acids. CDR3 bases: TGCAGTGCCAGTCTGGGGGCGCCTCCTGAAGCTTTCTTT. It specifies CSASLGAPPEAFF.

The chain carries TRBV5-4 and TRBJ2-3; 11 bases fit TRBD2. The germline V gene encodes CDR1 SGHNT and CDR2 YYREEE (reference sequence). CDR3 length equals 18 residues. V was pared by 3 bases and J by 0 bases, with 9 bases of the junction left unmatched. CDR3 DNA sequence: TGTGCCAGCAGCTCCCCTAGCGGGGGGAGAACTAGCACAGATACGCAGTATTTT. It encodes CASSSPSGGRTSTDTQYF.

This clone came up a few times. V gene TRBV5-4 combines with J gene TRBJ2-1; 7 bases are a match to TRBD1. The CDR3 runs to 19 residues. Trimming at V came to 0 bases and at J to 2 bases, leaving 14 bases not matched to a gene. The germline V gene encodes CDR1 SGHNT and CDR2 YYREEE (reference sequence). The CDR3 bases are TGTGCCAGCAGCTTGGAATCCCCCACAGGGACAGTGACCTACAATGAGCAGTTCTTC. Its protein product is CASSLESPTGTVTYNEQFF. The entire variable domain, with the rest obtained from reference TRBV5-4 and TRBJ2-1, is as follows: ETGVTQSPTHLIKTRGQQVTLRCSSQSGHNTVSWYQQALGQGPQFIFQYYREEENGRGNFPPRFSGLQFPNYSSELNVNALELDDSALYLCASSLESPTGTVTYNEQFFGPGTRLTVL.

The chain employs TRBV11-2 and TRBJ2-3, with TRBD2 matching over 13 bases. Per the germline V gene, CDR1 is SGHAT and CDR2 is FQNNGV. CDR3 length equals 15 residues. V trimming: 4 bases; J trimming: 5 bases; junction bases outside the gene matches: 3. For the CDR3, the DNA is TGTGCCAGCAGCTCCCGGACTAGCGGGGGAGATACGCAGTATTTT. This sequence encodes CASSSRTSGGDTQYF.

The chain combines TRBV5-1 with TRBJ1-2; 9 nucleotides match TRBD1. Germline-derived CDR1 and CDR2 are SGHRS and YFSETQ. J gave up 7 bases and V 4 bases, and 5 bases lay outside the gene matches. The CDR3 sequence is 13 residues long. The CDR3 nucleotides are TGCGCCAGCAGCCGGGACAGGGTCCCTGGCTACACCTTC. This translates into CASSRDRVPGYTF. The full variable domain, with the rest looked up from reference TRBV5-1 and TRBJ1-2, is KAGVTQTPRYLIKTRGQQVTLSCSPISGHRSVSWYQQTPGQGLQFLFEYFSETQRNKGNFPGRFSGRQFSNSRSEMNVSTLELGDSALYLCASSRDRVPGYTFGSGTRLTVV.

The chain is built from TRBV12-3 or TRBV12-4 and TRBJ2-5; D unresolved. V gave up 3 bases and J gave up 4 bases, with 6 bases separating them. This CDR3 spans 12 amino acids. The CDR3 reads CASSFSAETQYF. The CDR3 coding sequence is TGTGCCAGCAGTTTTAGTGCAGAGACCCAGTACTTC.

CDR3 sequence reads: CASSNSGTGGHEQYF. CDR3 in DNA: TGTGCCAGCAGCAACTCCGGGACAGGGGGCCACGAGCAGTACTTC. The V and J genes are TRBV7-6 and TRBJ2-7, with 12 bases aligning to TRBD1. The V gene end was trimmed by 5 bases and the J gene end by 5 bases; junction bases not matched to a gene: 7. CDR1 is SGHVS, CDR2 FNYEAQ, per germline. The CDR3 contains 15 residues.

J is TRBJ1-2 and V is TRBV10-3; TRBD1 might be the D (5 bases). The CDR3 totals 14 residues. V lost 4 bases and J lost 4, with 13 bases in between. CDR1 ENHRY and CDR2 SYGVKD come from the germline V gene. CDR3 bases: TGTGCCATCAGTGGGCAGGGAGGGACCTATGGCTACACCTTC. Its translation: CAISGQGGTYGYTF.

This clone has only a few counts. The rearrangement links TRBV3-1 (or the pseudogene TRBV3-2) to TRBJ2-3, with 16 bases matching TRBD2. The CDR3 contains 16 residues. Germline CDR1 and CDR2: LGHDT and YNNKEL (reference sequence). V shed 4 bases, J shed 5 bases, and the junction held 3 bases outside the gene matches. CDR3 in DNA: TGTGCCAGCAGCCTGGGACTAGCGGGGGGGCAAGATACGCAGTATTTT. It codes for CASSLGLAGGQDTQYF.

This chain links TRBV4-1 with TRBJ2-3; TRBD2 agrees at 11 bases. CDR3 size: 13 residues. J gave up 6 bases and V 4 bases, and 0 bases lay outside the gene matches. Germline V CDR1 and CDR2: MGHRA, YSYEKL. The DNA for the CDR3 is TGCGCCAGCAGCCTAGCGGGGGGGGATACGCAGTATTTT. As protein: CASSLAGGDTQYF.

The CDR3 coding sequence is TGTGCTAGTGGTTTCGGGGGGGACACAGATACGCAGTATTTT. Its translation: CASGFGGDTDTQYF. This rearrangement joins TRBV12-5 to TRBJ2-3, with 8 positions matching TRBD2. The CDR3 is made up of 14 amino acids. The germline gives CDR1 LGHNT, CDR2 FRNRAP. V was clipped by 3 bases and J by 2 bases; unmatched bases: 1.

The V gene is TRBV7-2, the J gene TRBJ2-7, with 10 bases aligning to TRBD2. CDR1 SGHTA and CDR2 FQGNSA come from the germline V gene. The CDR3 extends over 15 amino acids. The V gene end was trimmed by 1 base and the J gene end by 6 bases; junction bases not matched to a gene: 6. The CDR3 loop is CASSLEAGGPREQYF. The DNA of the CDR3 is TGTGCCAGCAGCTTAGAAGCGGGGGGGCCACGCGAGCAGTACTTC.

This chain links TRBV2 with TRBJ1-6, with 9 bases matching TRBD1. V was clipped by 5 bases and J by 7 bases; unmatched bases: 9. This CDR3 is built from 16 residues. The germline V gene encodes CDR1 SNHLY and CDR2 FYNNEI. The chain's CDR3 is CASSSLGQGRNSPLHF. DNA for the CDR3: TGTGCCAGCAGTAGCTTGGGACAGGGCCGAAATTCACCCCTCCACTTT.

The gene calls are TRBV19 and TRBJ1-2, with TRBD1 matching 7 bases. This CDR3 is 16 amino acids long. Trimming removed 5 bases from V and 2 bases from J; junction bases left unmatched: 11. Germline loops: CDR1 LNHDA, CDR2 SQIVND (reference sequence). The CDR3 reads CASSPPQGSRNYGYTF. The CDR3 DNA sequence: TGTGCCAGTAGTCCCCCACAGGGGTCGCGAAACTATGGCTACACCTTC.

CDR3 in DNA: TGTGCCAGCAGCCCGACCCCCGGGACTAGCGACGGCGAGACCCAGTACTTC. It specifies CASSPTPGTSDGETQYF. The chain employs TRBV7-9 and TRBJ2-5, with 10 bases that match TRBD2. With 5 bases clipped from V and 5 bases from J, the junction kept 14 bases outside the gene matches. This CDR3 region has 17 residues. Germline V gives CDR1 SEHNR, CDR2 FQNEAQ (reference sequence).

This chain connects TRBV6-5 to TRBJ1-1; 9 bases align to TRBD1. Germline lookup yields CDR1 MNHEY and CDR2 SVGAGI. This CDR3 spans 16 amino acids. The V segment lost 4 bases and the J segment 3 bases; nucleotides outside the gene matches: 9. CDR3 region: CASSFQQGARYTEAFF. CDR3 nucleotide sequence: TGTGCCAGCAGTTTCCAACAGGGGGCCAGGTACACTGAAGCTTTCTTT.

The CDR3 DNA follows: TGTGCCAGCAGCTTGGCTCTTAATGAAAAACTGTTTTTT. Its translation: CASSLALNEKLFF. The chain employs TRBV5-4 and TRBJ1-4; D is uncertain. The germline gives CDR1 SGHNT, CDR2 YYREEE (reference sequence). This CDR3 region has 13 residues. V lost 0 bases to trimming and J lost 4 bases, with 4 bases between them.

This sequence joins TRBV10-3 and TRBJ1-1; 8 nucleotides line up with TRBD1. From germline, CDR1 is ENHRY and CDR2 SYGVKD. The CDR3 spans 14 residues. Trimming took 5 bases from V and 3 from J; bases not matched to a gene: 5. The CDR3 here is CAISRGQGDTEAFF. In nucleotides, the CDR3 is TGTGCCATCAGTCGTGGACAGGGCGACACTGAAGCTTTCTTT.

The V and J genes are TRBV2 and TRBJ2-1; no clear D gene. V was pared by 6 bases and J by 3 bases, with 3 bases between. Germline CDR1 and CDR2: SNHLY and FYNNEI. This CDR3 region has 11 residues. This CDR3 is CASSYYNEQFF. CDR3 sequence (DNA): TGTGCCAGCAGCTACTACAATGAGCAGTTCTTC.